One sample yielded the 26 T cell receptor beta chains listed below, sequenced in a study of blood T cells in healthy people across ages. Then a second PCR, running roughly 7 to 11 cycles, was carried out with a sample-barcoded 5' primer and a J-beta primer mix. Using its own MiXCR run on the 5' RACE reads, TCRdb lists one record per CDR3 protein. The sample has about 1,400,000 distinct CDR3 sequences, approximately 40% seen once. Sequencing was done on a sample of blood. The receptors stem from a woman under 30 in good health.

The chain recombines TRBV25-1 with TRBJ2-1, with 10 bases fitting TRBD1. The CDR3 covers 15 residues. V shed 7 bases and J 6 bases; nucleotides not matched to a gene: 9. In germline, CDR1 is MGHDK, CDR2 SYGVNS. The DNA of the CDR3 is TGTGCCAGCACCGGGACAGGGGATGTGGGCAATGAGCAGTTCTTC. Translating gives CASTGTGDVGNEQFF.

In its sample, this clonotype was seen a few times. The chain is built from TRBV20-1 and TRBJ1-1; D call uncertain. V shed 6 bases and J shed 3 bases, with 5 bases lying between them. Germline V gene sequence: CDR1 DFQATT, CDR2 SNEGSKA (reference sequence). The CDR3 runs to 10 residues. In DNA form, the CDR3 reads TGCAGTGCCTCCGACACTGAAGCTTTCTTT. This translates into CSASDTEAFF.

This clonotype was picked up a small number of times. The genes are TRBV6-5 and TRBJ2-5; TRBD2 might be the D (6 bases). Germline CDR1 reads MNHEY; CDR2 reads SVGAGI. The V gene lost 5 bases and the J gene lost 7 bases, with 14 bases spanning the gap. There are 13 residues in the CDR3. The CDR3 here is CASSVPGLGTQYF. DNA for the CDR3: TGTGCCAGCAGTGTCCCGGGACTTGGGACCCAGTACTTC.

The sample holds one count of this clonotype. The chain has TRBV30 and TRBJ2-7; D is possibly TRBD1 (6 bases). Per the germline V gene, CDR1 is GTSNPN and CDR2 is SVGIG (reference sequence). V was trimmed by 4 bases and J by 4 bases, leaving 11 bases between them. The CDR3 runs 12 residues. The CDR3 sequence: CAWTGDWYEQYF. CDR3 DNA sequence: TGTGCCTGGACAGGGGATTGGTACGAGCAGTACTTC.

The rearrangement uses TRBV10-3 and TRBJ2-7; 7 bases fit TRBD1. The CDR3 runs to 14 residues. V gave up 6 bases and J gave up 2 bases; unmatched junction bases: 7. Per germline, CDR1 ENHRY and CDR2 SYGVKD. CDR3 loop: CAISLTGSPYEQYF. The CDR3 coding sequence is TGTGCCATCAGCCTGACAGGGTCCCCCTACGAGCAGTACTTC.

The rearrangement links TRBV10-3 to TRBJ2-1; D tentatively reads TRBD1 or TRBD2 (6 bases each). This CDR3 contains 15 residues. Germline lookup yields CDR1 ENHRY and CDR2 SYGVKD. Trimming removed 6 bases from V and 4 bases from J, with 16 bases in between. The CDR3: CAISGGHNNYNEQFF. The CDR3 region has the DNA TGTGCCATCAGCGGGGGCCACAACAATTACAATGAGCAGTTCTTC.

This clonotype has only one observation. The V gene is TRBV6-5, the J gene TRBJ1-4, with TRBD1 matching over 8 bases. J gave up 13 bases and V 5 bases, and 15 bases lay outside the gene matches. The CDR3 spans 15 residues. Germline loops: CDR1 MNHEY, CDR2 SVGAGI. CDR3 in amino acids: CASSPSGTGFFGLFF. The CDR3 DNA reads as TGTGCCAGCAGTCCTTCCGGGACAGGTTTTTTTGGACTGTTTTTT.

There are a few counts of this clonotype. The chain couples TRBV20-1 to TRBJ2-5, with 13 bases identical to TRBD2. Germline values: CDR1 DFQATT, CDR2 SNEGSKA (reference sequence). With 2 bases clipped from V and 4 bases from J, the junction kept 4 bases outside the gene matches. This CDR3 has 15 residues. CDR3 nucleotide sequence: TGCAGTGCTAGAACAGGACTAGCGGGAGCAGAGACCCAGTACTTC. Amino acids: CSARTGLAGAETQYF.

The chain employs TRBV5-4 and TRBJ2-1; D call uncertain. The CDR3 length is 12 residues. The ends were cut back, 0 bases at V and 10 bases at J, with 8 bases in the middle. CDR1 is SGHNT and CDR2 is YYREEE in the germline V gene (reference sequence). The CDR3 is CASSLASLEQFF. The CDR3 DNA is TGTGCCAGCAGCTTGGCCTCTTTAGAGCAGTTCTTC.

This chain links TRBV27 with TRBJ2-1, with 11 bases aligning to TRBD2. With V trimmed by 8 bases and J by 5 bases, 14 bases remained unmatched. The CDR3 runs 17 residues. The V gene's germline CDR1 is MNHEY and CDR2 SMNVEV (reference sequence). The CDR3 reads CASGLSAGLADHNEQFF. Written as DNA, the CDR3 is TGTGCCAGCGGCTTGTCTGCGGGACTAGCGGACCACAATGAGCAGTTCTTC.

This clonotype was observed at least ten times. The chain links TRBV27 to TRBJ2-3; no firm D call. The CDR3 is 13 residues long. Germline CDR1 reads MNHEY; CDR2 reads SMNVEV (reference sequence). Trimming took off 3 bases at V and 6 bases at J, with 10 bases between the two ends. The CDR3 sequence is CASSFLGPDTQYF. CDR3 DNA: TGTGCCAGCAGTTTCCTCGGACCTGATACGCAGTATTTT.

The chain carries TRBV6-5 and TRBJ1-1; unclear D gene. The germline gives CDR1 MNHEY, CDR2 SVGAGI. The CDR3 covers 13 residues. Trimming removed 5 bases from V and 3 bases from J, with 10 bases in between. The CDR3 spells CASSDGRHTEAFF. The DNA for the CDR3 is TGTGCCAGCAGTGACGGGAGGCACACTGAAGCTTTCTTT.

This CDR3 reads CASSLRGIVYEQYF. The CDR3 DNA reads TGCGCCAGCAGCTTGAGGGGAATCGTGTACGAGCAGTACTTC. This chain links TRBV5-1 with TRBJ2-7; D is perhaps TRBD1 (5 bases). The CDR3 has 14 residues. The V end lost 1 base, the J end lost 4 bases, and 12 bases lay between the germline ends. Per the germline V gene, CDR1 is SGHRS and CDR2 is YFSETQ.

The chain recombines TRBV29-1 with TRBJ1-1; D not resolved. CDR1 SQVTM and CDR2 ANQGSEA come from the germline V gene. With 3 bases removed from V and 1 base from J, the gap between germline ends came to 6 bases. The CDR3 totals 12 residues. The CDR3 here is CSVDYGNTEAFF. CDR3 bases: TGCAGCGTTGATTACGGGAACACTGAAGCTTTCTTT.

The chain couples TRBV27 to TRBJ2-1; D perhaps matches TRBD1 (6 bases). Germline V lookup: CDR1 MNHEY, CDR2 SMNVEV (reference sequence). Trimming took 8 bases from V and 4 from J, leaving 15 bases between them. The CDR3 has 14 amino acids. CDR3 in amino acids: CASSRTDIYNEQFF. The CDR3 DNA reads as TGTGCCAGCTCTAGGACAGACATTTACAATGAGCAGTTCTTC.

This clonotype was seen many times. This chain uses TRBV28 with TRBJ2-7; perhaps TRBD1 as D (6 bases). This CDR3 region has 14 residues. Germline assignment: CDR1 MDHEN and CDR2 SYDVKM. With 7 bases removed from V and 3 bases from J, the gap between germline ends came to 16 bases. The CDR3 sequence is CASTRDTSGYEQYF. The CDR3 bases are TGTGCCAGCACCAGGGACACTTCGGGCTACGAGCAGTACTTC.

The table lists this clonotype with a few counts. The chain combines TRBV6-7 with TRBJ2-4; perhaps TRBD1 as D (6 bases). TRBV6-7 is designated an ORF whose function remains uncertain. The V gene lost 0 bases and the J gene lost 0 bases, with 21 bases spanning the gap. The CDR3 length is 20 residues. CDR3 in amino acids: CASSYSPIYRERVAKNIQYF. The CDR3 nucleotides are TGTGCCAGCAGTTACTCTCCAATCTACAGGGAACGGGTAGCCAAAAACATTCAGTACTTC.

V gene TRBV6-1 combines with J gene TRBJ2-1, with TRBD2 matching 8 bases. This CDR3 contains 13 residues. V trimming: 8 bases; J trimming: 4 bases; junction bases outside the gene matches: 4. CDR1 and CDR2 from the germline V gene are MNHNS and SASEGT. Here the CDR3 DNA reads TGTGCCAGCGGGACTAGGGTGTACAATGAGCAGTTCTTC. Translation gives CASGTRVYNEQFF.

A word on this clonotype: Sequence at one end of the junction differs from germline and may be a read error. The gene calls are TRBV7-6 and TRBJ2-3; 7 positions agree with TRBD2. This CDR3 contains 16 residues. CDR1 and CDR2 from the germline V gene are SGHVS and FNYEAQ. CDR3 region: CASSLSPGEGTDAQYF. CDR3 sequence (DNA): TGTGCCAGCAGCTTATCGCCGGGGGAGGGCACAGATGCGCAGTATTTT.

The chain joins TRBV7-9 to TRBJ1-1, with 10 bases identical to TRBD1. After removal of 5 bases from V and 2 bases from J, the junction contained 8 bases not matched to a gene. The CDR3 is 16 residues long. The germline V gene encodes CDR1 SEHNR and CDR2 FQNEAQ (reference sequence). CDR3 sequence reads: CASSRNGDRGNTEAFF. The CDR3 nucleotides are TGTGCCAGCAGCCGTAACGGGGACAGGGGTAACACTGAAGCTTTCTTT.

The chain is built from TRBV6-1 and TRBJ2-7, with D possibly matching TRBD2 (7 bases). V was cut by 0 bases and J by 2 bases, with 14 bases left in between. The germline gives CDR1 MNHNS, CDR2 SASEGT. This CDR3 is 16 amino acids long. In DNA form, the CDR3 reads TGTGCCAGCAGTGAAGCGGCCACGCGGGGGCCCTACGAGCAGTACTTC. Its translation is CASSEAATRGPYEQYF.

This clonotype has more than one count but fewer than ten. The rearrangement joins TRBV4-1 to TRBJ1-2; D is unclear. Trimming removed 4 bases from V and 7 bases from J, with 16 bases in between. CDR1 is MGHRA, CDR2 YSYEKL, per germline. This CDR3 has 14 amino acids. This CDR3 reads CASSPVPSTGGYTF. DNA for the CDR3: TGCGCCAGCAGCCCGGTCCCGTCGACCGGTGGCTACACCTTC.

The chain is built from TRBV28 and TRBJ1-5; D is perhaps TRBD1 (6 bases). The CDR3 has 19 residues. V was shortened by 1 base and J by 3 bases, with 22 bases between the two germline ends. Germline-derived CDR1 and CDR2 are MDHEN and SYDVKM. The CDR3 sequence: CASSLSQGQGSTYNQPQHF. The DNA for the CDR3 is TGTGCCAGCAGTTTATCGCAGGGGCAGGGGTCGACCTACAATCAGCCCCAGCATTTT.

A few counts support this clonotype. The chain carries TRBV10-3 and TRBJ2-3; D may be TRBD2 (5 bases). The germline V gene has CDR1 ENHRY and CDR2 SYGVKD. The germline V and J ends were trimmed by 0 bases and 2 bases, with 9 bases remaining between them. CDR3 length: 15 residues. CDR3 bases: TGTGCCATCAGTGAGTCTAGCGCCTACACAGATACGCAGTATTTT. Its translation is CAISESSAYTDTQYF.

The chain employs TRBV14 and TRBJ1-1; D is perhaps TRBD1 (6 bases). V was pared by 2 bases and J by 8 bases, with 12 bases between. The CDR3 loop spans 13 amino acids. CDR1 and CDR2 (germline): SGHDN, FVKESK. The CDR3 region is CASSQPHRAEAFF. CDR3 in DNA: TGTGCCAGCAGCCAACCACACAGGGCAGAAGCTTTCTTT.

The rearrangement uses TRBV18 and TRBJ1-1, with no clear D. Germline CDR1 reads KGHSH; CDR2 reads LQKENI. V was shortened by 3 bases and J by 8 bases, with 13 bases between the two germline ends. The CDR3 length is 13 residues. In DNA, the CDR3 is TGTGCCAGCTCACCGGTTGTGGAGTCCGAAGCTTTCTTT. It encodes CASSPVVESEAFF.